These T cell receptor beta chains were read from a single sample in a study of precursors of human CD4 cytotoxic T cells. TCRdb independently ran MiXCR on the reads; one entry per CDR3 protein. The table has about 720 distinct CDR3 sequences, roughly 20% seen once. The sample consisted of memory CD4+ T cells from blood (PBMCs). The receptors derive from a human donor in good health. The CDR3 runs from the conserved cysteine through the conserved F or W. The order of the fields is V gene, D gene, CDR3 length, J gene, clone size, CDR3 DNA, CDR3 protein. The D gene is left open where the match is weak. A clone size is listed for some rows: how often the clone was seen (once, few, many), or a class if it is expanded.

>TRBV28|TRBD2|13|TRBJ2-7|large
TGTGCCAGCGGACTAGCGGGGCGATACGAGCAGTACTTC
CASGLAGRYEQYF
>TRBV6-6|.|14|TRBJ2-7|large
TGTGCCAGCAGTATACACCTATCCTCCTACGAGCAGTACTTC
CASSIHLSSYEQYF
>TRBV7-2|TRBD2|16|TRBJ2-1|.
TGTGCCAGCAGCCCGCCTAGCGGGAGATTCTACAATGAGCAGTTCTTC
CASSPPSGRFYNEQFF
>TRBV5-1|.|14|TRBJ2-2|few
TGCGCCAGCCGAACAGGAACAGTATCCGGGGAGCTGTTTTTT
CASRTGTVSGELFF
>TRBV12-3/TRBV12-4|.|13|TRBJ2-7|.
TGTGCCAGCGGGACACAGGTTGCCGGCGAGCAGTACTTC
CASGTQVAGEQYF
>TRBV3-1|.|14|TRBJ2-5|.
TGTGCCAGCAGCCGGACAAGCACTCAAGAGACCCAGTACTTC
CASSRTSTQETQYF
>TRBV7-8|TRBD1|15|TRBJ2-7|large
TGTGCCAGCAGCTTTGGACAGGCGCCCTCCTACGAGCAGTACTTC
CASSFGQAPSYEQYF
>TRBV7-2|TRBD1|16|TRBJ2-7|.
TGTGCCAGCAGCAAGCAGTCGGGACAGGGACCCTACGAGCAGTACTTC
CASSKQSGQGPYEQYF
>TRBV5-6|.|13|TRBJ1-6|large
TGTGCCAGCACAGGACGTCGGACCTCACCCCTCCACTTT
CASTGRRTSPLHF
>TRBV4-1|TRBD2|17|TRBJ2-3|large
TGCGCCAGCAGCCAAGGTGGACTAGCGGGATCCACAGATACGCAGTATTTT
CASSQGGLAGSTDTQYF
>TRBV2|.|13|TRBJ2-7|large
TGTGCCAGCAGTGATACAGCCATCCCCCAGCAGTACTTC
CASSDTAIPQQYF
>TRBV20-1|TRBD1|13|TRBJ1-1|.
TGCAGTGCCGACCCGGGACAGTACACTGAAGCTTTCTTT
CSADPGQYTEAFF
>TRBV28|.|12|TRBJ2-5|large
TGTGCCAGCAGCCGAGACTACGTTGGCCAGTACTTC
CASSRDYVGQYF
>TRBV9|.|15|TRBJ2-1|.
TGTGCCAGCAGCGTAGGAGGCCCGGCAGGACACGAGCAGTTCTTC
CASSVGGPAGHEQFF
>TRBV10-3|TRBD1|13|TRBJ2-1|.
TGTGCCATCAGTGAACAGGGGAGCAATGAGCAGTTCTTC
CAISEQGSNEQFF
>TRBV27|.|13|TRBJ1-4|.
TGTGCCAGCAGTTTTCAACAGAATGAAAAACTGTTTTTT
CASSFQQNEKLFF
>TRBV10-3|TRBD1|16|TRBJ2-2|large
TGTGCCATCAGGGCAGACAGGGCGTTGACCACCGGGGAGCTGTTTTTT
CAIRADRALTTGELFF
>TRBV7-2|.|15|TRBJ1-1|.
TGTGCCAGCAGCTTAGGGATTCCAGGGGTCACAGAAGCTTTCTTT
CASSLGIPGVTEAFF
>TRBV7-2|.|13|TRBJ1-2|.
TGTGCCAGCAGCTTCCCTACAGTTGGTGGCTACACCTTC
CASSFPTVGGYTF
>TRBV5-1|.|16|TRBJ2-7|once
TGCGCCAGCAGCTTGTCCGGGGGTCTCAACATTTACGAGCAGTACTTC
CASSLSGGLNIYEQYF
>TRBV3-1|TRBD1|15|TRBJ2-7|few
TGTGCCAGCAGCCAACTTCCGGGACAGGGGAAGGAGCAGTACTTC
CASSQLPGQGKEQYF
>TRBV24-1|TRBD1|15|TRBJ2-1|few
TGTGCCACCAGTGATCGGGACAGGAGATACAATGAGCAGTTCTTC
CATSDRDRRYNEQFF
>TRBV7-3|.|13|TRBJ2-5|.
TGTGCCAGCAGCTTATTTGGGCAAGAGACCCAGTACTTC
CASSLFGQETQYF